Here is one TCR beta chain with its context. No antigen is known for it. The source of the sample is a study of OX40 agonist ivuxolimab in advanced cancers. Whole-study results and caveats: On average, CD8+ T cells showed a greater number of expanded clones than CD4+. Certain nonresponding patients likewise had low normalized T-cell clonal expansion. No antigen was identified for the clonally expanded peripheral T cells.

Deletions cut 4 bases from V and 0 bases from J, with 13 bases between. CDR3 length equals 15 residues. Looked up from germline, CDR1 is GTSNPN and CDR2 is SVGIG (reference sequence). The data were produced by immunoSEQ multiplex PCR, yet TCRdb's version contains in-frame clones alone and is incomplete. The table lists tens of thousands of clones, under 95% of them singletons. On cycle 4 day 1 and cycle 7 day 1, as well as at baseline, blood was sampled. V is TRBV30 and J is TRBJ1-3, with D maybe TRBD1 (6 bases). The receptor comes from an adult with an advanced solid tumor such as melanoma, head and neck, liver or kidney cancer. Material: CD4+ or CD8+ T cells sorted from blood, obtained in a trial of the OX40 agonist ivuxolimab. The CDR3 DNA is TGTGCCTGGAATCAAAGGGGGTTCTCTGGAAACACCATATATTTT. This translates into CAWNQRGFSGNTIYF.